This passage covers 10 T cell receptor beta chains from one sample sequenced in a study of T cells in localized non-small cell lung cancer. TCRdb's copy holds only in-frame clones and misses some; the assay was immunoSEQ multiplex PCR. In the table there are 100,000 or so clones, roughly 91% of which are singletons. Here the sequenced sample was PBMCs, taken before any cancer treatment. These receptors were obtained from a woman between 40 and 69 years old with stage II squamous cell lung carcinoma.

The chain is built from TRBV19 and TRBJ2-1, with TRBD2 matching 10 bases. CDR3 length: 15 amino acids. The trim removed 7 bases at V and 2 bases at J, leaving 5 bases unmatched. Germline V CDR1 and CDR2: LNHDA, SQIVND (reference sequence). CDR3 sequence reads: CASNPSGGAYNEQFF. DNA for the CDR3: TGTGCCAGTAATCCCAGCGGGGGGGCCTACAATGAGCAGTTCTTC.

The V gene is TRBV2, the J gene TRBJ2-6; D is unresolved. Trimming left V 6 bases short and J 0 bases short, with 6 bases between. This CDR3 region has 14 residues. Germline V gene lookup returns CDR1 SNHLY and CDR2 FYNNEI. The CDR3 sequence: CASRPDSGANVLTF. CDR3 sequence (DNA): TGTGCCAGCAGACCGGACTCTGGGGCCAACGTCCTGACTTTC.

The V and J genes are TRBV14 and TRBJ2-2; D remains ambiguous. This CDR3 is 16 amino acids long. Trimming took off 1 base at V and 1 base at J, with 10 bases between the two ends. The V gene's germline CDR1 is SGHDN and CDR2 FVKESK. The CDR3 loop reads CASSQGSGVNTGELFF. The CDR3 DNA follows: TGTGCCAGCAGCCAAGGATCTGGGGTGAACACCGGGGAGCTGTTTTTT.

The chain recombines TRBV5-1 with TRBJ1-2; 12 positions match TRBD1. Germline loops: CDR1 SGHRS, CDR2 YFSETQ. The V gene end was trimmed by 6 bases and the J gene end by 3 bases; junction bases not matched to a gene: 18. This CDR3 has 19 amino acids. The CDR3 reads CASNPFGRDRGPGDYGYTF. CDR3 nucleotide sequence: TGCGCCAGCAACCCCTTTGGCCGGGACAGGGGGCCGGGGGACTATGGCTACACCTTC. Supplemented by reference TRBV5-1 and TRBJ1-2, the full variable domain reads KAGVTQTPRYLIKTRGQQVTLSCSPISGHRSVSWYQQTPGQGLQFLFEYFSETQRNKGNFPGRFSGRQFSNSRSEMNVSTLELGDSALYLCASNPFGRDRGPGDYGYTFGSGTRLTVV.

Written as DNA, the CDR3 is TGTGCCAGCAGTGAACAGAGGGTAGGCTACACCTTC. It yields the protein CASSEQRVGYTF. The chain combines TRBV2 with TRBJ1-2; D is unclear. V shed 2 bases and J shed 8 bases, with 9 bases lying between them. CDR3 length equals 12 residues. Germline V CDR1 and CDR2: SNHLY, FYNNEI. The full variable domain, its missing parts supplied by reference TRBV2 and TRBJ1-2, is EPEVTQTPSHQVTQMGQEVILRCVPISNHLYFYWYRQILGQKVEFLVSFYNNEISEKSEIFDDQFSVERPDGSNFTLKIRSTKLEDSAMYFCASSEQRVGYTFGSGTRLTVV.

In this sample, this clone turned up once. The J gene is TRBJ2-1, the V gene TRBV5-4; 16 positions agree with TRBD2. J was trimmed by 8 bases and V by 4 bases; bases with no gene match: 6. Germline-derived CDR1 and CDR2 are SGHNT and YYREEE (reference sequence). This CDR3 region has 16 residues. The CDR3 region has the DNA TGTGCCAGCAGCCCGGGACTAGCGGGAGGGTCGCATGAGCAGTTCTTC. This sequence encodes CASSPGLAGGSHEQFF.

The rearrangement joins TRBV5-1 to TRBJ2-3; the match to TRBD2 covers 9 bases. V lost 4 bases, J lost 4 bases, and 10 bases stayed unmatched. The CDR3 has 16 residues. The germline gives CDR1 SGHRS, CDR2 YFSETQ. In DNA form, the CDR3 reads TGCGCCAGCAGCCTCCGGCGGGGGGGCCTCTCAGATACGCAGTATTTT. Its translation is CASSLRRGGLSDTQYF.

This clone turned up a few times. J is TRBJ1-2 and V is TRBV7-2; D may be TRBD1 (6 bases). This CDR3 is 16 amino acids long. Trimming took 1 base from V and 5 from J, leaving 17 bases between them. In germline, CDR1 is SGHTA, CDR2 FQGNSA. In DNA form, the CDR3 reads TGTGCCAGCAGCTTAGATGCGGGGGGCAGGCGATATGGCTACACCTTC. It yields the protein CASSLDAGGRRYGYTF.

The J gene is TRBJ2-3, the V gene TRBV5-1; D gene unclear. V dropped 1 base and J dropped 1 base, with 13 bases sitting between them. Germline V gene data show CDR1 as SGHRS and CDR2 as YFSETQ. The length of the CDR3 is 16 residues. DNA of the CDR3: TGCGCCAGCAGCTTGCTGGGCTCCTCGCGCACAGATACGCAGTATTTT. It encodes CASSLLGSSRTDTQYF. The entire variable domain, with the rest obtained from reference TRBV5-1 and TRBJ2-3, is as follows: KAGVTQTPRYLIKTRGQQVTLSCSPISGHRSVSWYQQTPGQGLQFLFEYFSETQRNKGNFPGRFSGRQFSNSRSEMNVSTLELGDSALYLCASSLLGSSRTDTQYFGPGTRLTVL.

This clone was seen only once. At the DNA level, this CDR3 is encoded by other sequences in the same sample as well. The gene calls are TRBV28 and TRBJ1-5; D is unclear. CDR1 is MDHEN, CDR2 SYDVKM, per germline. Trimming shortened V by 3 bases and J by 4 bases, and 7 bases separated the two germline ends. The CDR3 runs to 13 residues. The CDR3 DNA sequence: TGTGCCAGCAGTTTTTTGGGAAATCAGCCCCAGCATTTT. Protein product: CASSFLGNQPQHF.